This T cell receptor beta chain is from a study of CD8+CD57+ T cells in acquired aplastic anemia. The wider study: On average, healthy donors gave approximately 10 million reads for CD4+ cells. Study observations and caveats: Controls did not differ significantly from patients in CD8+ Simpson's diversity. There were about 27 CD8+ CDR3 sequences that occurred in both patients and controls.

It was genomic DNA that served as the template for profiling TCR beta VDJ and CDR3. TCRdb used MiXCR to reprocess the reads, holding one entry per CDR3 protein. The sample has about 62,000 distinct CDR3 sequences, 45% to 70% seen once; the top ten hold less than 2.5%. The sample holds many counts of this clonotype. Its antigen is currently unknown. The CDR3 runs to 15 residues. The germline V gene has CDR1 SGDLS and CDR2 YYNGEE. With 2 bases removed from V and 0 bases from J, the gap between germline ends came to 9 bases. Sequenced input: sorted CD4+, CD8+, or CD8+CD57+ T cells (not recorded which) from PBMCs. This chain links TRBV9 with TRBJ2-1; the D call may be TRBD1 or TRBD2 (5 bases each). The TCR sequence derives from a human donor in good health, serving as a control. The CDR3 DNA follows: TGTGCCAGCAGCGTCGGGGCGAGCTCCTACAATGAGCAGTTCTTC. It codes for CASSVGASSYNEQFF.